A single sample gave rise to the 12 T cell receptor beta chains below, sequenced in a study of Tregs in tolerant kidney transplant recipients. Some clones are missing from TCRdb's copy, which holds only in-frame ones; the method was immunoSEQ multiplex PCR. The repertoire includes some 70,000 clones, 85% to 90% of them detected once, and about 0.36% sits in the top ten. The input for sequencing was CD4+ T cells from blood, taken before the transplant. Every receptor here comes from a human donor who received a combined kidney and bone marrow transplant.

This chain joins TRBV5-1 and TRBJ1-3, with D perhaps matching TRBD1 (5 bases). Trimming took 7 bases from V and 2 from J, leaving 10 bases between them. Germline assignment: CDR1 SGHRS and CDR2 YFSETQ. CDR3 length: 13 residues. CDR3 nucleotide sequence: TGCGCCAGCTCCCAGGGTCCTGGAAACACCATATATTTT. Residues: CASSQGPGNTIYF.

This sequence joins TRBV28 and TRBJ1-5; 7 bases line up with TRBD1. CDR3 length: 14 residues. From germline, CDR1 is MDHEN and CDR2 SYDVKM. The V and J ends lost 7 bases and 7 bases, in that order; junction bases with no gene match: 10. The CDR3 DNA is TGTGCCAGCATAAGGGCAGGGGGAGGACAGCCCCAGCATTTT. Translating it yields CASIRAGGGQPQHF.

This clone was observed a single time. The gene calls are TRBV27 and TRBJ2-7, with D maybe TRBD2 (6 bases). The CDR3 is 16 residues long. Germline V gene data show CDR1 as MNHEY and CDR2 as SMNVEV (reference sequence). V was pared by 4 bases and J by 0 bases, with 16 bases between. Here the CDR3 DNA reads TGTGCCAGCAGTTCACTCGACTTTAGCGGCTCCTACGAGCAGTACTTC. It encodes CASSSLDFSGSYEQYF.

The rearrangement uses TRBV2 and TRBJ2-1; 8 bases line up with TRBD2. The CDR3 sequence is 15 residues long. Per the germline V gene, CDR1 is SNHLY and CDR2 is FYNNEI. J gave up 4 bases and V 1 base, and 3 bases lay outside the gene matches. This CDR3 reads CASSEVAGRYNEQFF. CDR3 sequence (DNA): TGTGCCAGCAGTGAAGTAGCGGGAAGGTACAATGAGCAGTTCTTC.

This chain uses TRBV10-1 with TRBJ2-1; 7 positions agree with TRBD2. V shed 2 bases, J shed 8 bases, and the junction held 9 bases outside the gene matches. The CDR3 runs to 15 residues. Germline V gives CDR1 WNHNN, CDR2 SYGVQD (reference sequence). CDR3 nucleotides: TGCGCCAGCAGTGAGAACAGCGGGGCCGTCTATGAGCAGTTCTTC. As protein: CASSENSGAVYEQFF.

CDR3 DNA sequence: TGCGCCAGCAGCCCCGGGACTAGTGCAGAGACCCAGTACTTC. Translating it yields CASSPGTSAETQYF. The genes are TRBV5-1 and TRBJ2-5; 8 bases are shared with TRBD2. This CDR3 has 14 amino acids. Unmatched junction bases numbered 6, after V lost 4 bases and J lost 4 bases. Germline CDR1 reads SGHRS; CDR2 reads YFSETQ.

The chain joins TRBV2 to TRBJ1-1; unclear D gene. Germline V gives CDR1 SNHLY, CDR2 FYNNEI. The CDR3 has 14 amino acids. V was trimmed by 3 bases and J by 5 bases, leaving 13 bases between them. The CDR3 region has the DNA TGTGCCAGCAGTGAGAGGCAGCTACGGACTGAAGCTTTCTTT. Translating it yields CASSERQLRTEAFF.

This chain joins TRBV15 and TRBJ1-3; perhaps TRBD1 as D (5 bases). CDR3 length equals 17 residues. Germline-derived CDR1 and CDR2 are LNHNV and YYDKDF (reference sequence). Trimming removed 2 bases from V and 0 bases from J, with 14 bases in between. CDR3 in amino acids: CATSRQTPDNSGNTIYF. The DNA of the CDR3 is TGTGCCACCAGCAGACAAACCCCGGACAACTCTGGAAACACCATATATTTT.

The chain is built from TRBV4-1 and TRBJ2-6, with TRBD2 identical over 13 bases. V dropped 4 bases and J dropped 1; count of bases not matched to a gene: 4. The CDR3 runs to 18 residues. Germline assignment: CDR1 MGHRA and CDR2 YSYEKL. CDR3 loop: CASSPGGLAGSGANVLTF. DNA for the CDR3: TGCGCCAGCAGCCCGGGGGGACTAGCGGGATCTGGGGCCAACGTCCTGACTTTC.

DNA for the CDR3: TGCGCCAGCAGCTTGGGGGGGACAGAATATGGAAACACCATATATTTT. This translates into CASSLGGTEYGNTIYF. The chain combines TRBV5-1 with TRBJ1-3; 7 bases map to TRBD1. This CDR3 has 16 amino acids. Germline assignment: CDR1 SGHRS and CDR2 YFSETQ. V shed 0 bases and J 3 bases; nucleotides not matched to a gene: 6.

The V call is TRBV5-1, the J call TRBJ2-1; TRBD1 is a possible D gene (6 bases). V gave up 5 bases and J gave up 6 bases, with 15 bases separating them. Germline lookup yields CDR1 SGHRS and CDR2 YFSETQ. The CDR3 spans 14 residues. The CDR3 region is CASRLQGDLNEQFF. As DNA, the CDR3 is TGCGCCAGCAGACTACAGGGAGATCTCAATGAGCAGTTCTTC.

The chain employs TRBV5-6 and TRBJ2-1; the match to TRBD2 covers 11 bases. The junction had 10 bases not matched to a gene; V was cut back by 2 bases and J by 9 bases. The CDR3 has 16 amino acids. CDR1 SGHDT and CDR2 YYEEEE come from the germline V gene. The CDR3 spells CASSLRTSGGPSEQFF. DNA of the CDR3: TGTGCCAGCAGCTTAAGAACTAGCGGGGGACCTAGTGAGCAGTTCTTC.